Listed below are T cell receptor beta chains from one sample, sequenced in a study of early T cells in non-severe SARS-CoV-2 infection. TCRdb itself ran the 5' RACE reads through MiXCR, one entry per CDR3 protein. Among roughly 81,000 distinct CDR3 sequences listed, about an eighth were seen once. Material: whole blood. These receptors all come from an adult who was a healthcare worker with PCR-confirmed SARS-CoV-2 infection or an uninfected control (not recorded which). The CDR3 runs from the conserved cysteine through the conserved F or W. Each record gives: J gene, D gene, V gene, clone size, CDR3 protein, CDR3 DNA. The D gene is left open where the match is weak. Only some rows state a clone size, as once, few, many or a class for expanded clones.

J: TRBJ2-1; D: TRBD2; V: TRBV20-1; size: NA; CDR3: CSARDTGTRLDNEQFF; DNA: TGCAGTGCTAGAGACACTGGGACTAGACTCGACAATGAGCAGTTCTTC
J: TRBJ2-3; D: TRBD1; V: TRBV5-1; size: NA; CDR3: CASSPGTGSDTQYF; DNA: TGCGCCAGCAGCCCCGGGACAGGGTCAGATACGCAGTATTTT
J: TRBJ1-4; D: NA; V: TRBV29-1; size: NA; CDR3: CSVSWGTGTNEKLFF; DNA: TGCAGCGTTTCCTGGGGCACTGGAACTAATGAAAAACTGTTTTTT
J: TRBJ2-5; D: TRBD1; V: TRBV19; size: NA; CDR3: CASSIAGGETQYF; DNA: TGTGCCAGTAGTATAGCAGGGGGAGAGACCCAGTACTTC
J: TRBJ1-5; D: NA; V: TRBV28; size: many; CDR3: CASSSGRRYNQPQHF; DNA: TGTGCCAGCAGTTCCGGACGGAGGTACAATCAGCCCCAGCATTTT
J: TRBJ2-1; D: TRBD1; V: TRBV29-1; size: few; CDR3: CSVVLSAGGNEQFF; DNA: TGCAGCGTTGTATTGAGTGCAGGGGGCAATGAGCAGTTCTTC
J: TRBJ1-2; D: NA; V: TRBV7-9; size: many; CDR3: CASSLEGGRESSYGYTF; DNA: TGTGCCAGCAGCTTAGAAGGAGGTAGGGAATCGTCCTATGGCTACACCTTC
J: TRBJ2-7; D: NA; V: TRBV10-3; size: many; CDR3: CAISVGVYEQYF; DNA: TGTGCCATCAGTGTAGGAGTCTACGAGCAGTACTTC
J: TRBJ2-1; D: NA; V: TRBV13; size: medium-sized; CDR3: CASSLVPLGGRSSPHEQFF; DNA: TGTGCCAGCAGCTTGGTGCCACTGGGTGGCAGGTCTTCCCCGCATGAGCAGTTCTTC
J: TRBJ1-6; D: TRBD1; V: TRBV19; size: NA; CDR3: CASSTGQGINSPLHF; DNA: TGTGCCAGTAGTACGGGACAGGGTATCAATTCACCCCTCCACTTT
J: TRBJ1-2; D: NA; V: TRBV7-8; size: many; CDR3: CASSPHLANYGYTF; DNA: TGTGCCAGCAGCCCGCATTTAGCGAACTATGGCTACACCTTC
J: TRBJ2-3; D: TRBD2; V: TRBV20-1; size: NA; CDR3: CSMTSGGYTDTQYF; DNA: TGCAGTATGACTAGCGGGGGCTACACAGATACGCAGTATTTT
J: TRBJ1-1; D: NA; V: TRBV12-3/TRBV12-4; size: NA; CDR3: CASIPLVGGNTEAFF; DNA: TGTGCCAGCATTCCCTTAGTGGGGGGGAACACTGAAGCTTTCTTT
J: TRBJ1-3; D: NA; V: TRBV12-5; size: many; CDR3: CASGAVPGSGNTIYF; DNA: TGTGCTAGTGGCGCAGTACCCGGCTCTGGAAACACCATATATTTT
J: TRBJ2-2; D: NA; V: TRBV7-3; size: few; CDR3: CASSLSVPPVPGELFF; DNA: TGTGCCAGCAGCTTAAGTGTACCGCCGGTTCCCGGGGAGCTGTTTTTT
J: TRBJ2-7; D: TRBD1; V: TRBV5-1; size: many; CDR3: CASSLYRGRGEQYF; DNA: TGCGCCAGCAGCTTGTACAGGGGGCGAGGCGAGCAGTACTTC
J: TRBJ1-5; D: NA; V: TRBV12-3/TRBV12-4; size: few; CDR3: CASRTTWDSNQPQHF; DNA: TGTGCCAGCAGAACCACGTGGGATAGCAATCAGCCCCAGCATTTT
J: TRBJ2-1; D: TRBD2; V: TRBV19; size: many; CDR3: CASSYRLAGTNEQFF; DNA: TGTGCCAGTAGTTATCGACTAGCGGGGACGAATGAGCAGTTCTTC
J: TRBJ2-3; D: NA; V: TRBV5-1; size: NA; CDR3: CASSLALTGGGTDTQYF; DNA: TGCGCCAGCAGCTTGGCCTTAACGGGGGGCGGCACAGATACGCAGTATTTT
J: TRBJ2-5; D: NA; V: TRBV6-5; size: many; CDR3: CASGRMTGLVETQYF; DNA: TGTGCCAGCGGACGAATGACAGGCTTGGTAGAGACCCAGTACTTC
J: TRBJ2-5; D: TRBD2; V: TRBV27; size: few; CDR3: CASSLAYPSGVQETQYF; DNA: TGTGCCAGCAGTTTAGCGTACCCTAGCGGGGTCCAAGAGACCCAGTACTTC
J: TRBJ1-2; D: NA; V: TRBV20-1; size: few; CDR3: CSASSGYTF; DNA: TGCAGTGCTAGTTCCGGCTACACCTTC
J: TRBJ2-2; D: TRBD2; V: TRBV27; size: few; CDR3: CASSFLAGVDTGELFF; DNA: TGTGCCAGCAGTTTCCTAGCGGGAGTTGACACCGGGGAGCTGTTTTTT
J: TRBJ1-1; D: NA; V: TRBV29-1; size: NA; CDR3: CSAHRQNTEAFF; DNA: TGCAGCGCGCACAGGCAGAACACTGAAGCTTTCTTT
J: TRBJ1-1; D: TRBD1; V: TRBV28; size: few; CDR3: CASSLTGGTAEAFF; DNA: TGTGCCAGCAGTTTGACAGGGGGCACCGCTGAAGCTTTCTTT
J: TRBJ2-7; D: NA; V: TRBV28; size: many; CDR3: CASSLRPLGEQYF; DNA: TGTGCCAGCAGTTTACGCCCCTTAGGAGAGCAGTACTTC
J: TRBJ1-1; D: NA; V: TRBV27; size: NA; CDR3: CASMRDLNTEAFF; DNA: TGTGCCAGCATGCGGGACTTGAACACTGAAGCTTTCTTT
J: TRBJ2-1; D: NA; V: TRBV11-3; size: few; CDR3: CASSLWAGYYNEQFF; DNA: TGTGCCAGCAGCTTATGGGCAGGCTATTACAATGAGCAGTTCTTC
J: TRBJ2-1; D: TRBD2; V: TRBV7-3; size: NA; CDR3: CASSLRPGLAGVEQFF; DNA: TGTGCCAGCAGCTTAAGGCCGGGACTAGCGGGAGTTGAGCAGTTCTTC
J: TRBJ1-4; D: TRBD1; V: TRBV30; size: many; CDR3: CAWDTGTANEKLFF; DNA: TGTGCCTGGGATACCGGGACAGCTAATGAAAAACTGTTTTTT
J: TRBJ2-3; D: NA; V: TRBV6-2/TRBV6-3; size: NA; CDR3: CVSTDSATQYF; DNA: TGTGTCAGCACGGACTCGGCTACGCAGTATTTT
J: TRBJ1-1; D: NA; V: TRBV7-3; size: NA; CDR3: CASSLRPGTVEAFF; DNA: TGTGCCAGCAGCTTAAGGCCTGGGACTGTAGAAGCTTTCTTT
J: TRBJ2-5; D: NA; V: TRBV12-5; size: many; CDR3: CASGLAGAQYF; DNA: TGTGCTAGTGGTTTGGCCGGGGCCCAGTACTTC
J: TRBJ1-5; D: NA; V: TRBV18; size: NA; CDR3: CASSPGGTFNQPQHF; DNA: TGTGCCAGCTCACCCGGTGGCACTTTCAATCAGCCCCAGCATTTT
J: TRBJ2-1; D: TRBD2; V: TRBV20-1; size: many; CDR3: CSAGREVYNEQFF; DNA: TGCAGTGCAGGCCGGGAGGTCTACAATGAGCAGTTCTTC
J: TRBJ2-5; D: NA; V: TRBV5-1; size: NA; CDR3: CASSLAMASQETQYF; DNA: TGCGCCAGCAGCTTGGCTATGGCTTCCCAAGAGACCCAGTACTTC
J: TRBJ2-7; D: TRBD1; V: TRBV27; size: few; CDR3: CASSLDRGAYEQYF; DNA: TGTGCCAGCAGTTTGGACAGGGGAGCCTACGAGCAGTACTTC
J: TRBJ1-2; D: TRBD1; V: TRBV6-5; size: NA; CDR3: CASSYGNGQGEYSYTF; DNA: TGTGCCAGCAGTTATGGCAATGGACAGGGAGAGTATAGCTACACCTTC
J: TRBJ1-1; D: NA; V: TRBV29-1; size: many; CDR3: CSVLVTEAFF; DNA: TGCAGCGTTCTAGTCACTGAAGCTTTCTTT
J: TRBJ2-7; D: TRBD2; V: TRBV12-3/TRBV12-4; size: NA; CDR3: CASSFGTNSNEQYF; DNA: TGTGCCAGCAGTTTTGGGACTAATTCCAACGAGCAGTACTTC
J: TRBJ2-3; D: TRBD2; V: TRBV29-1; size: few; CDR3: CSVEGSGGVTDTQYF; DNA: TGCAGCGTTGAGGGCAGCGGGGGTGTGACAGATACGCAGTATTTT
J: TRBJ2-7; D: TRBD2; V: TRBV5-1; size: NA; CDR3: CASSSEGGKGKASYEQYF; DNA: TGCGCCAGCAGCTCGGAGGGAGGGAAGGGAAAAGCCTCCTACGAGCAGTACTTC